This T cell receptor (beta chain) was recorded in a study of T cell responses to AZD1222 COVID-19 vaccine. Study-wide findings and caveats: Spike was spanned by vaccine-associated CD4 TCRs, with dominance at 160-218 and 743-854. Only 5 or 6 people who got AZD1222 tested seropositive at baseline. Unmutated variant regions are reportedly the target of nearly half of TCRs that are spike-specific. Spike-specific TCR breadth rose after two AZD1222 doses, and depth rose as well.

Points on this clone: Antigen unknown.

Clones were read by immunoSEQ multiplex PCR, and TCRdb kept only the in-frame ones, dropping some. The sample has more than 120,000 clones, 88% seen once. This CDR3 has 13 residues. Germline CDR1 SGHRS, CDR2 YFSETQ. V dropped 1 base and J dropped 4 bases, with 8 bases sitting between them. The rearrangement links TRBV5-1 to TRBJ1-1; weak D call: TRBD1 (5 bases). The specimen was peripheral blood, collected 28 days after the second dose of the MenACWY control vaccine. This clonotype was sampled from an adult who received the MenACWY meningococcal vaccine as a control. CDR3 region: CASSLRTGTEAFF. CDR3 DNA: TGCGCCAGCAGCTTGAGAACAGGCACTGAAGCTTTCTTT.